Shown below are 7 T cell receptor beta chains from a single sample sequenced in a study of blood T cell repertoires in COVID-19. Sequencing used immunoSEQ multiplex PCR; TCRdb keeps in-frame clones, though not all of them. Among 120,000 to 150,000 clones listed, 80% to 90% were seen once. The sequencing sample was made of peripheral blood. Every receptor here comes from a human donor in a cohort sampled during active COVID-19.

The chain couples TRBV5-1 to TRBJ1-3; D is possibly TRBD1 (6 bases). The V and J ends lost 4 bases and 3 bases respectively, with 8 bases between them. Per the germline V gene, CDR1 is SGHRS and CDR2 is YFSETQ. The CDR3 runs to 13 residues. The CDR3 nucleotides read TGCGCCAGCAGCCGGGACATTGGAAACACCATATATTTT. This codes for CASSRDIGNTIYF.

V and J are TRBV7-2 and TRBJ1-2; weak D call: TRBD1 (5 bases). This CDR3 is built from 14 residues. Trimming removed 5 bases at V and 1 base at J, with 11 bases between. Germline lookup yields CDR1 SGHTA and CDR2 FQGNSA. In DNA form, the CDR3 reads TGTGCCAGCAGCGCGGGGCCGGATAACTATGGCTACACCTTC. This encodes CASSAGPDNYGYTF.

Only one count was recorded for this clone. V usage is TRBV7-7 and J usage is TRBJ2-3, with TRBD2 matching over 10 bases. This CDR3 has 15 amino acids. Germline V gene sequence: CDR1 SSHAT, CDR2 FNYEAQ (reference sequence). Trimming at V came to 5 bases and at J to 2 bases, leaving 4 bases not matched to a gene. The CDR3 loop reads CASSNSGGYTDTQYF. The CDR3 nucleotides are TGTGCCAGCAGCAATAGCGGGGGGTACACAGATACGCAGTATTTT.

The gene calls are TRBV4-3 and TRBJ2-1; TRBD2 matches 7 bases. V shed 0 bases, J shed 1 base, and the junction held 9 bases outside the gene matches. The CDR3 is made up of 18 amino acids. Germline-derived CDR1 and CDR2 are LGHNA and YSLEER. Here the CDR3 reads CASSQDPPSGTSYNEQFF. The CDR3 DNA follows: TGCGCCAGCAGCCAAGACCCCCCTAGCGGCACTTCCTACAATGAGCAGTTCTTC.

The CDR3 DNA reads TGTGCCAGCACCCCGCAGCCCGGCAGGAACTATGGCTACACCTTC. Translating gives CASTPQPGRNYGYTF. The rearrangement links TRBV7-9 to TRBJ1-2; D is ambiguous. Germline V gives CDR1 SEHNR, CDR2 FQNEAQ (reference sequence). The V and J ends lost 7 bases and 2 bases respectively, with 17 bases between them. The length of the CDR3 is 15 residues.

This chain connects TRBV6-5 to TRBJ1-4; TRBD1 aligns across 7 bases. V shed 6 bases, J shed 6 bases, and the junction held 7 bases outside the gene matches. The CDR3 is made up of 14 amino acids. Germline lookup yields CDR1 MNHEY and CDR2 SVGAGI. CDR3 in amino acids: CASSQDRTYEKLFF. Written as DNA, the CDR3 is TGTGCCAGCAGCCAGGACAGGACCTATGAAAAACTGTTTTTT.

This sequence joins TRBV18 and TRBJ2-1; a possible D gene is TRBD1 (5 bases). V lost 0 bases, J lost 1 base, and 10 bases lay in between. Germline V CDR1 and CDR2: KGHSH, LQKENI. The CDR3 length is 16 residues. The CDR3 DNA follows: TGTGCCAGCTCACCACCCAACAGGAGATCCTACAATGAGCAGTTCTTC. Protein sequence: CASSPPNRRSYNEQFF.